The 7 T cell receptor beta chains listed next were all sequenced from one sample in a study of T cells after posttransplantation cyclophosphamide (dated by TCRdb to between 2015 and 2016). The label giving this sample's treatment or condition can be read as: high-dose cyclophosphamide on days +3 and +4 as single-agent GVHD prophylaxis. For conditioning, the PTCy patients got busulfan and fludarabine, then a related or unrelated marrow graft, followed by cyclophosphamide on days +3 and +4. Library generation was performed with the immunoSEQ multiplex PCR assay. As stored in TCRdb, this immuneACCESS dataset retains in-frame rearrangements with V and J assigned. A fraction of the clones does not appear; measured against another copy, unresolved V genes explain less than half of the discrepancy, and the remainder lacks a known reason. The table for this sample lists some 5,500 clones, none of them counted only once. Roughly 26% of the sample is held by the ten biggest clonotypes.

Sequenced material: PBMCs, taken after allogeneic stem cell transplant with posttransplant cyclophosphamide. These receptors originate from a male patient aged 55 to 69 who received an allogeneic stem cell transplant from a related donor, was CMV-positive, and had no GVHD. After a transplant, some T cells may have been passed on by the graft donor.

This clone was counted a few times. The DNA for the CDR3 is TGTGCCAGCAGTGAATCGGGGGGAAGAGGAAGCTCCTACGAGCAGTACTTC. It encodes CASSESGGRGSSYEQYF. The chain uses TRBV25-1 and TRBJ2-5, with 7 bases that match TRBD2. The J call is doubtful: the DNA matches TRBJ2-7 better. CDR1 and CDR2 (germline): MGHDK, SYGVNS. This CDR3 has 17 residues.

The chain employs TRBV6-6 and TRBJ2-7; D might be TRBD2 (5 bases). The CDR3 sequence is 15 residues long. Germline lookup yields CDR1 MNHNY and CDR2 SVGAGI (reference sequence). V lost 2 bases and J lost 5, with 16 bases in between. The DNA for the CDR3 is TGTGCCAGCAGTTACCCGCCGGGAAGCCTCCACGAGCAGTACTTC. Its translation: CASSYPPGSLHEQYF.

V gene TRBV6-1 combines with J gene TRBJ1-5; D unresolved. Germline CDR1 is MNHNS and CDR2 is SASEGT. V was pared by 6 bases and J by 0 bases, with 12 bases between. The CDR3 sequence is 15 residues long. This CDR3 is CASRKLAHSNQPQHF. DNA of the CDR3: TGTGCCAGCAGGAAGTTAGCCCATAGCAATCAGCCCCAGCATTTT.

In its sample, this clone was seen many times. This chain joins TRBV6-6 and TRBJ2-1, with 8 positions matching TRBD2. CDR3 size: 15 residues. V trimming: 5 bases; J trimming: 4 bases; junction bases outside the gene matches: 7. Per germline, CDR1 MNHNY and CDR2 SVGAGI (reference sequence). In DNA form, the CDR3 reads TGTGCCAGCAGTCCCGAGCGGGGGCCTTACAATGAGCAGTTCTTC. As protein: CASSPERGPYNEQFF.

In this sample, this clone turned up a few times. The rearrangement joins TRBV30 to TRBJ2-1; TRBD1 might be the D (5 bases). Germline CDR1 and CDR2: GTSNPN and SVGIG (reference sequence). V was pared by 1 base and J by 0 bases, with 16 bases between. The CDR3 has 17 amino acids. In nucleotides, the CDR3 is TGTGCCTGGAGTGATCGGCAGGGCTCCTTCTCCTACAATGAGCAGTTCTTC. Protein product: CAWSDRQGSFSYNEQFF.

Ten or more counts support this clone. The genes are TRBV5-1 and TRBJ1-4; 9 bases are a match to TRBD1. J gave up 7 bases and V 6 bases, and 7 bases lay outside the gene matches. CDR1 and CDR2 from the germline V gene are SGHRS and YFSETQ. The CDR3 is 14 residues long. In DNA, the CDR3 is TGCGCCAGCACCGACCGGGACAGGGCTGAAAAACTGTTTTTT. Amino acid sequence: CASTDRDRAEKLFF.

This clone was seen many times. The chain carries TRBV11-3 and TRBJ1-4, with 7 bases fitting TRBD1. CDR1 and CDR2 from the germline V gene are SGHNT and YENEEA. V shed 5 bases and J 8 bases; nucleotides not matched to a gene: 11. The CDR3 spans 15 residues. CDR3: CASSDRDSLGEKLFF. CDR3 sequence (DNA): TGTGCCAGCAGCGACCGGGACAGCCTAGGCGAAAAACTGTTTTTT. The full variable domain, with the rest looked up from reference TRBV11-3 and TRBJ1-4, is EAGVVQSPRYKIIEKKQPVAFWCNPISGHNTLYWYLQNLGQGPELLIRYENEEAVDDSQLPKDRFSAERLKGVDSTLKIQPAELGDSAVYLCASSDRDSLGEKLFFGSGTQLSVL.